The rows below give T cell receptor beta chains drawn from one sample of a study of T cells after yellow fever vaccination. TCRdb re-analysed the 5' RACE reads in MiXCR, keeping a single row per CDR3 protein. Here the sample spans about 58,000 distinct CDR3 sequences, approximately 6.5% being singletons. Source: CD8+ T cells sorted from PBMCs, taken on the day of the first yellow fever vaccination. The receptor source for this set is a man aged 18 to 30 who received the YFV17D yellow fever vaccine. Both conserved end residues are part of each CDR3. D genes are given only for firm matches. Size is omitted from some rows. Given values are once, few, many or a class for expanded clones.

j_call | v_call | d_call | clone_size | cdr3_nt | cdr3_aa
TRBJ1-2 | TRBV12-3/TRBV12-4 | TRBD1 | many | TGTGCCAGCATACCTCTTGGGACAGGGGGCATGTATGGCTACACCTTC | CASIPLGTGGMYGYTF
TRBJ2-1 | TRBV9 | TRBD2 | few | TGTGCCAGCAGCGGTTTAGCGGGGGGGCCTAATTATGAGCAGTTCTTC | CASSGLAGGPNYEQFF
TRBJ2-7 | TRBV6-1 | NA | NA | TGTGCCAGCAGTGAATTTGCCGCCTACGAGCAGTACTTC | CASSEFAAYEQYF
TRBJ2-5 | TRBV7-8 | NA | NA | TGTGCCAGCAGCTTTGGCGGGACAGTGGAGACCCAGTACTTC | CASSFGGTVETQYF
TRBJ2-3 | TRBV5-1 | TRBD2 | NA | TGCGCCAGCAGCCTCGGACTAGTTGGGGGAGATACGCAGTATTTT | CASSLGLVGGDTQYF
TRBJ2-7 | TRBV7-9 | TRBD1 | NA | TGTGCCAGCAGCTTAGCGCTGGGACAGGTTTACTCCTACGAGCAGTACTTC | CASSLALGQVYSYEQYF
TRBJ1-1 | TRBV4-1 | NA | many | TGCGCCAGCAGCCAAGAATCGACGACAGGCAAGAGCACTGAAGCTTTCTTT | CASSQESTTGKSTEAFF
TRBJ2-1 | TRBV10-2 | NA | many | TGCGCCAGCAGTGATTTATATGAGCAGTTCTTC | CASSDLYEQFF
TRBJ2-7 | TRBV2 | NA | few | TGTGCCAGCAGTGGTCTAGCGAGTTCCCCCTACGAGCAGTACTTC | CASSGLASSPYEQYF
TRBJ2-7 | TRBV7-3 | NA | few | TGTGCCAGCAGCTTAACATCTGGAGCAGGGGACGAGCAGTACTTC | CASSLTSGAGDEQYF
TRBJ2-7 | TRBV10-3 | TRBD1 | many | TGTGCCATCAGTGAGGACAGGGTCCTTGGGGAGCAGTACTTC | CAISEDRVLGEQYF
TRBJ2-3 | TRBV28 | NA | many | TGTGCCAGCAGTTTTAGCAGAGCGACCTCAGATACGCAGTATTTT | CASSFSRATSDTQYF
TRBJ2-1 | TRBV19 | NA | few | TGTGCCAGCAGGCGGGGTGTGGATGAGCAGTTCTTC | CASRRGVDEQFF
TRBJ1-6 | TRBV5-1 | NA | NA | TGCGCCAGCAGCGTTCCGGATTCACCCCTCCACTTT | CASSVPDSPLHF
TRBJ1-5 | TRBV6-2/TRBV6-3 | NA | few | TGTGCCAGCAGTACCCCCCCACGACAGCCCCAGCATTTT | CASSTPPRQPQHF
TRBJ1-2 | TRBV4-3 | NA | few | TGCGCCAGCAGCCAAGATGGTTTGGGGTCTGGCTACACCTTC | CASSQDGLGSGYTF
TRBJ2-1 | TRBV12-3/TRBV12-4 | NA | NA | TGTGCCAGCAGGGTCGGCTGGGGGGCCCGGGTACAGTTCTTC | CASRVGWGARVQFF
TRBJ2-7 | TRBV4-2 | NA | many | TGTGCCAGCAGCCAAGAAAGGGGCGGAAACTACGAGCAGTACTTC | CASSQERGGNYEQYF